Listed below are T cell receptor beta chains from one sample, sequenced in a study of beta chain features in type 1 diabetes. Clones were sequenced by immunoSEQ multiplex PCR, and TCRdb holds only the in-frame ones, with some missing. Of hundreds of thousands of clones listed, roughly a sixth were seen once; the top ten hold 0.02% to 0.03%. The material sequenced was naive CD4+ T cells from blood. Receptors originate from a woman aged 18-35 years in good health. Both conserved end residues are part of each CDR3. The order of the fields is clone size, V gene, J gene, CDR3 protein. Size is stated for part of the rows, as once, few or many counts, or as a class when the clone is expanded.

>-|TRBV6-1|TRBJ1-1
CASRNDGRGTEAFF
>-|TRBV5-4|TRBJ1-1
CASSLDRNTEAFF
>few|TRBV7-8|TRBJ2-3
CASSPRAGGATDTQYF
>few|TRBV7-9|TRBJ2-2
CASSRSQLNTGELFF
>-|TRBV4-3|TRBJ1-2
CASSQVPRSGYTF
>-|TRBV5-6|TRBJ2-1
CASSSTRRAGQRNPNEQFF
>-|TRBV25-1|TRBJ2-5
CASSEMRGTETQYF
>-|TRBV6-5|TRBJ1-2
CASSFGPPRWGYTF
>few|TRBV6-1|TRBJ2-7
CASIRDGLLSYEQYF
>-|TRBV7-2|TRBJ2-3
CASSLSGGRGTDTQYF
>-|TRBV7-2|TRBJ1-2
CASSLGGNYGYTF
>few|TRBV28|TRBJ2-7
CASSSGGASSYEQYF
>-|TRBV2|TRBJ1-5
CASQGTVSNQPQHF
>-|TRBV28|TRBJ2-3
CASSGFGQGLILDTQYF
>few|TRBV10-3|TRBJ2-1
CAISPRAGLREQFF
>-|TRBV6-6|TRBJ2-5
CASNEGGPTQYF
>-|TRBV2|TRBJ2-5
CASGVGVQTQYF
>-|TRBV5-1|TRBJ2-3
CASSLGADTSTDTQYF
>few|TRBV5-1|TRBJ2-1
CASSLLSGSSYNEQFF
>-|TRBV7-6|TRBJ2-5
CASSGQGFSGTQYF
>few|TRBV28|TRBJ1-6
CASSLIWGNSPLHF
>-|TRBV6-5|TRBJ2-5
CASSPTIPEETQYF
>-|TRBV4-3|TRBJ2-1
CASSQGQTPYNEQFF
>-|TRBV7-9|TRBJ2-3
CASRTSTDTQYF
>few|TRBV15|TRBJ2-1
CATSSRQGNDEQFF
>few|TRBV4-1|TRBJ2-6
CASSQPRSSGANVLTF
>few|TRBV5-1|TRBJ2-1
CASSTAFQGDEQFF
>-|TRBV10-3|TRBJ2-5
CAIRTSGSEEQYF
>-|TRBV5-1|TRBJ1-1
CASSWQDVNTEAFF
>-|TRBV7-2|TRBJ2-7
CASSSTYEQYF
>-|TRBV5-1|TRBJ2-2
CASSLPRTDNYGELFF
>-|TRBV25-1|TRBJ2-5
CASSLRGGGTQYF
>few|TRBV4-3|TRBJ2-5
CASSQGVLAGSQETQYF
>-|TRBV27|TRBJ2-3
CASRASTDTQYF
>-|TRBV7-9|TRBJ1-1
CASSAQMNTEAFF
>-|TRBV10-3|TRBJ2-1
CAMGRQGDNEQFF
>-|TRBV4-3|TRBJ1-1
CASSQEQGVRAFF
>-|TRBV6-1|TRBJ2-7
CASSETYVDEQYF
>few|TRBV2|TRBJ2-6
CASSPSTSGANVLTF
>-|TRBV2|TRBJ1-1
CASSDPGQVYTEAFF
>few|TRBV10-2|TRBJ2-7
CASRLWGDSTYEQYF
>-|TRBV6-5|TRBJ2-7
CASSFLAGGPYEQYF
>few|TRBV7-9|TRBJ2-3
CASRDTSTAQYF
>few|TRBV15|TRBJ2-3
CATSSQSGLAFTQYF
>-|TRBV7-2|TRBJ2-6
CASSQRGSGANVLTF
>few|TRBV7-2|TRBJ1-1
CASSFNFGATNGEAFF
>-|TRBV11-2|TRBJ2-5
CASSSVQMETQYF
>few|TRBV7-9|TRBJ1-1
CASSLPLRGQRNTEAFF
>-|TRBV4-3|TRBJ1-3
CASSQDRLAGNTIYF
>few|TRBV7-6|TRBJ2-1
CASSSRLSGEQFF
>few|TRBV7-2|TRBJ2-2
CASSFLAGAAGELFF
>few|TRBV28|TRBJ2-7
CASSRYRGSYEQYF
>-|TRBV7-2|TRBJ2-1
CASSPGPENNEQFF
>-|TRBV4-1|TRBJ2-1
CASSPTSGRALPMNNEQFF
>few|TRBV9|TRBJ2-1
CASSVRTGGSVNEQFF